What follows are 23 T cell receptor beta chains derived from one specimen sequenced in a study of beta chain features in type 1 diabetes. Reverse transcription of all isolated RNA meant that expressed TCRB transcripts were sequenced. Using immunoSEQ multiplex PCR, the repertoire was profiled, and TCRdb retains in-frame clones only, with some absent. Of around 430,000 clones listed, approximately 30% are singletons. The source material was naive CD4+ T cells from blood. All receptors come from a man aged 18 to 29 in good health.

The chain combines TRBV5-6 with TRBJ2-6; D not resolved. This CDR3 contains 13 residues. Trimming removed 1 base at V and 2 bases at J, with 1 base between. Germline V gene sequence: CDR1 SGHDT, CDR2 YYEEEE. The CDR3 spells CASSLTGANVLTF. CDR3 sequence (DNA): TGTGCCAGCAGCTTGACTGGGGCCAACGTCCTGACTTTC.

The chain combines TRBV2 with TRBJ1-2, with TRBD1 identical over 7 bases. Per germline, CDR1 SNHLY and CDR2 FYNNEI. The CDR3 is 15 amino acids. J lost 3 bases, V lost 1 base, and 5 bases had no gene match. CDR3 sequence reads: CASSEDDRVDYGYTF. CDR3 sequence (DNA): TGTGCCAGCAGTGAAGATGACAGGGTGGACTATGGCTACACCTTC.

The genes are TRBV7-9 and TRBJ2-1, with TRBD2 identical over 10 bases. J gave up 3 bases and V 7 bases, and 6 bases lay outside the gene matches. Per germline, CDR1 SEHNR and CDR2 FQNEAQ (reference sequence). CDR3 length equals 15 residues. CDR3 nucleotide sequence: TGTGCCAGCACCCCAAGCGGGGGGGTCTACAATGAGCAGTTCTTC. Its translation: CASTPSGGVYNEQFF.

This clone was seen only a few times. This chain joins TRBV4-3 and TRBJ2-4, with 9 positions matching TRBD2. This CDR3 has 18 residues. V lost 3 bases to trimming and J lost 0 bases; unmatched junction nucleotides: 9. Germline CDR1 LGHNA, CDR2 YSLEER. CDR3 coding DNA: TGCGCCAGCAGCCAGGGTTCCGATAGCGGGGGAGCCAAAAACATTCAGTACTTC. It is translated as CASSQGSDSGGAKNIQYF.

This clone was seen a handful of times. This chain's CDR3 is CASSKQGGANTEAFF. As DNA, the CDR3 is TGTGCCAGCAGCAAACAGGGAGGTGCGAACACTGAAGCTTTCTTT. J is TRBJ1-1 and V is TRBV7-2; a weak D match, TRBD1 (6 bases). Trimming pared 5 bases from V and 1 base from J, leaving 14 bases between. The length of the CDR3 is 15 residues. Germline CDR1 reads SGHTA; CDR2 reads FQGNSA.

Only a few counts were recorded for this clone. The chain has TRBV18 and TRBJ2-3; the D gene is possibly TRBD1 (5 bases). V was cut by 3 bases and J by 6 bases, with 13 bases left in between. Germline assignment: CDR1 KGHSH and CDR2 LQKENI. The CDR3 has 14 amino acids. The CDR3 coding sequence is TGTGCCAGCTCACCGGGCCGGGCAGGGGATACGCAGTATTTT. This gives the protein CASSPGRAGDTQYF.

This clone was observed a handful of times. The rearrangement links TRBV21-1 to TRBJ1-1. TRBV21-1 corresponds to a pseudogene. There are 15 residues in the CDR3. The CDR3: CASSPVLAMNTEAFF. The CDR3 coding sequence is TGTGCCAGCAGCCCGGTCCTGGCTATGAACACTGAAGCTTTCTTT.

V and J are TRBV30 and TRBJ2-5, with D perhaps assigned TRBD1 or TRBD2 (5 bases each). In germline, CDR1 is GTSNPN, CDR2 SVGIG (reference sequence). CDR3 length: 16 residues. V was trimmed by 4 bases and J by 7 bases, leaving 25 bases between them. The CDR3 nucleotides read TGTGCCTGGACCCTCTTGAAGGGACGTGTAAGCGGGACCCAGTACTTC. Its translation is CAWTLLKGRVSGTQYF.

In its sample, this clone was seen a few times. The genes are TRBV29-1 and TRBJ2-6; no clear D. Germline CDR1 is SQVTM and CDR2 is ANQGSEA. Deletions cut 3 bases from V and 3 bases from J, with 6 bases between. The CDR3 runs to 13 residues. This CDR3 is CSVDPDGANVLTF. The DNA for the CDR3 is TGCAGCGTTGATCCCGATGGGGCCAACGTCCTGACTTTC.

This clone was seen a handful of times. V and J are TRBV30 and TRBJ2-3, with 7 bases aligning to TRBD1. Germline CDR1 GTSNPN, CDR2 SVGIG (reference sequence). This CDR3 comprises 15 residues. Losses at the gene ends were 3 bases for V and 1 base for J; bases not matched to a gene: 7. CDR3 region: CAWSVNRGGTDTQYF. The CDR3 DNA reads TGTGCCTGGAGCGTAAACAGGGGAGGCACAGATACGCAGTATTTT.

The V and J genes are TRBV7-2 and TRBJ2-3, with 9 bases lining up with TRBD2. The CDR3 sequence is 14 residues long. In germline, CDR1 is SGHTA, CDR2 FQGNSA. V was pared by 4 bases and J by 3 bases, with 2 bases of the junction left unmatched. The CDR3 protein is CASSWTSVTDTQYF. Here the CDR3 DNA reads TGTGCCAGCAGCTGGACTAGCGTAACAGATACGCAGTATTTT.

The chain uses TRBV7-6 and TRBJ2-5; TRBD2 matches at 7 bases. The V gene end was trimmed by 0 bases and the J gene end by 3 bases; junction bases not matched to a gene: 7. Germline assignment: CDR1 SGHVS and CDR2 FNYEAQ. This CDR3 has 16 residues. CDR3 coding DNA: TGTGCCAGCAGCTTAGCGCGGGCTAGCGGAGAAGAGACCCAGTACTTC. Encoded protein: CASSLARASGEETQYF.

This clone was recorded a few times. The identical CDR3 is also encoded by other nucleotide sequences in the sample. The chain employs TRBV9 and TRBJ2-7; D tentatively reads TRBD1 or TRBD2 (5 bases each). The CDR3 has 12 residues. CDR1 and CDR2 from the germline V gene are SGDLS and YYNGEE. Trimming removed 2 bases from V and 7 bases from J, with 10 bases in between. As DNA, the CDR3 is TGTGCCAGCAGCGTGGGGGTTGGAGAGCAGTACTTC. It specifies CASSVGVGEQYF.

The rearrangement joins TRBV7-2 to TRBJ1-5, with 9 bases fitting TRBD1. V was clipped by 6 bases and J by 7 bases; unmatched bases: 13. This CDR3 contains 16 residues. The germline V gene has CDR1 SGHTA and CDR2 FQGNSA. CDR3 protein: CASRPTGTGSLQPQHF. CDR3 coding DNA: TGTGCCAGCAGGCCCACCGGGACAGGGAGTTTACAGCCCCAGCATTTT.

Only a few counts were recorded for this clone. The rearrangement links TRBV4-2 to TRBJ2-3; 7 bases fit TRBD2. Germline CDR1 LGHNA, CDR2 YNFKEQ. The trim removed 0 bases at V and 4 bases at J, leaving 10 bases unmatched. The CDR3 is 17 amino acids. The CDR3 spells CASSQDISGLTADTQYF. Written as DNA, the CDR3 is TGTGCCAGCAGCCAAGATATTAGCGGGCTTACCGCAGATACGCAGTATTTT.

This rearrangement joins TRBV29-1 to TRBJ2-2; 9 bases fit TRBD1. Germline CDR1 and CDR2: SQVTM and ANQGSEA. With V trimmed by 6 bases and J by 4 bases, 6 bases remained unmatched. The CDR3 runs 14 residues. The CDR3 spells CSVIQGAGTGELFF. The CDR3 DNA sequence: TGCAGCGTCATACAGGGGGCTGGCACCGGGGAGCTGTTTTTT.

The chain recombines TRBV29-1 with TRBJ2-1, with 8 bases identical to TRBD1. The CDR3 loop spans 16 amino acids. In germline, CDR1 is SQVTM, CDR2 ANQGSEA. CDR3 protein: CSIGQGAFPQNNEQFF. In DNA, the CDR3 is TGCAGTATTGGACAGGGTGCCTTCCCTCAAAACAATGAGCAGTTCTTC.

J is TRBJ2-5 and V is TRBV4-2; no reliable D call. This CDR3 spans 11 amino acids. The germline gives CDR1 LGHNA, CDR2 YNFKEQ. V lost 5 bases and J lost 5, with 6 bases in between. DNA of the CDR3: TGTGCCAGCAGCTCGCGGGAGACCCAGTACTTC. Amino acid sequence: CASSSRETQYF.

The chain's CDR3 is CATSTDRATYEQYF. As DNA, the CDR3 is TGTGCCACCAGCACTGACAGGGCAACCTACGAGCAGTACTTC. The V and J genes are TRBV15 and TRBJ2-7; 7 bases are shared with TRBD1. The CDR3 consists of 14 residues. The V and J ends lost 4 bases and 2 bases, in that order; junction bases with no gene match: 5. Germline V gene lookup returns CDR1 LNHNV and CDR2 YYDKDF (reference sequence).

The genes are TRBV7-2 and TRBJ2-1; 8 bases line up with TRBD2. Trimming at V came to 5 bases and at J to 1 base, leaving 4 bases not matched to a gene. The germline gives CDR1 SGHTA, CDR2 FQGNSA. CDR3 length: 15 residues. CDR3 sequence (DNA): TGTGCCAGCAGCGCCCAGCGGGGGTCCTACAATGAGCAGTTCTTC. Its translation: CASSAQRGSYNEQFF.

The chain combines TRBV10-3 with TRBJ2-1; TRBD2 aligns across 7 bases. CDR3 length equals 14 residues. Germline V gene data show CDR1 as ENHRY and CDR2 as SYGVKD. V was clipped by 4 bases and J by 7 bases; unmatched bases: 7. The CDR3 is CAISGSSGGNEQFF. In nucleotides, the CDR3 is TGTGCCATCAGTGGGTCTAGCGGCGGGAATGAGCAGTTCTTC.

This clone was recorded a few times. This chain links TRBV29-1 with TRBJ2-7, with D perhaps TRBD1 or TRBD2 (6 bases each). Trimming cost V 7 bases and J 1 base, with 14 bases left between them. This CDR3 is built from 13 residues. Germline CDR1 reads SQVTM; CDR2 reads ANQGSEA. CDR3 amino acids: CSAGGGQSYEQYF. CDR3 sequence (DNA): TGCAGCGCCGGGGGTGGACAGTCCTACGAGCAGTACTTC.

This chain joins TRBV9 and TRBJ2-7, with 9 bases matching TRBD2. After removal of 3 bases from V and 4 bases from J, the junction contained 5 bases not matched to a gene. This CDR3 has 14 amino acids. Germline loops: CDR1 SGDLS, CDR2 YYNGEE. The CDR3 nucleotides read TGTGCCAGCAGCGCCGGGACTAGCAATTACGAGCAGTACTTC. Amino acid sequence: CASSAGTSNYEQYF.